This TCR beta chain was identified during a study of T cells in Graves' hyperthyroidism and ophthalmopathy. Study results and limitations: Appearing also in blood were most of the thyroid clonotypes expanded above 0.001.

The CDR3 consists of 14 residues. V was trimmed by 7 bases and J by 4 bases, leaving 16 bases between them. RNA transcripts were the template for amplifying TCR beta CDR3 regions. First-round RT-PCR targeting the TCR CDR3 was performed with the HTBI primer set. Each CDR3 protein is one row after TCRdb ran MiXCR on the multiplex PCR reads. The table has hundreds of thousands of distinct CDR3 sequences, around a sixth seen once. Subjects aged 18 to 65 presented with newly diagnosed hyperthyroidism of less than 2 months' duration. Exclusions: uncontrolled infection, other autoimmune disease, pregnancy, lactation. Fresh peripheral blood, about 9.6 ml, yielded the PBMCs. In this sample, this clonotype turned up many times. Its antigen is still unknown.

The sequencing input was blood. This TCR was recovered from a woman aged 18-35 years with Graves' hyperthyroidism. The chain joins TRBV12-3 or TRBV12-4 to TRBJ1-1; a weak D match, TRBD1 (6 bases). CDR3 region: CASILGEGGTEAFF. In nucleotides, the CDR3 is TGTGCCAGCATCTTGGGGGAGGGGGGCACTGAAGCTTTCTTT.